Following are 12 T cell receptor beta chains from one sample sequenced in a study of early T cells in non-severe SARS-CoV-2 infection. Via MiXCR, TCRdb re-called the 5' RACE reads, giving one row per CDR3 protein. Of roughly 50,000 distinct CDR3 sequences in the sample, about 7.7% were seen once. The specimen comprised whole blood, sampled at baseline. The receptor source for this set is an adult who was a healthcare worker with PCR-confirmed SARS-CoV-2 infection or an uninfected control (not recorded which).

This clonotype was detected ten times or more. The chain is built from TRBV2 and TRBJ2-2; no clear D. Trimming took 6 bases from V and 0 from J, leaving 20 bases between them. CDR3 length: 18 amino acids. Germline V lookup: CDR1 SNHLY, CDR2 FYNNEI. Written as DNA, the CDR3 is TGTGCCAGCAGAATAACAATCAACAGATACGCGAACACCGGGGAGCTGTTTTTT. Translated: CASRITINRYANTGELFF.

V gene TRBV28 combines with J gene TRBJ1-1; possible D gene TRBD1, 5 bases. Trimming shortened V by 6 bases and J by 1 base, and 12 bases separated the two germline ends. Germline assignment: CDR1 MDHEN and CDR2 SYDVKM. The CDR3 consists of 14 residues. This CDR3 reads CASRDDRKNTEAFF. The DNA of the CDR3 is TGTGCCAGCAGGGACGACAGAAAGAACACTGAAGCTTTCTTT.

This clonotype appeared a few times. The chain joins TRBV28 to TRBJ1-2, with D uncertain. CDR1 is MDHEN and CDR2 is SYDVKM in the germline V gene. The V and J ends lost 8 bases and 2 bases respectively, with 18 bases between them. The CDR3 totals 15 residues. In DNA, the CDR3 is TGTGCCAGCCGCTTCCACCCCCCCGTAAACTATGGCTACACCTTC. Protein product: CASRFHPPVNYGYTF.

The chain recombines TRBV9 with TRBJ2-7; D may be TRBD1 or TRBD2 (6 bases each). Germline V gives CDR1 SGDLS, CDR2 YYNGEE. V was clipped by 0 bases and J by 2 bases, with 12 bases between them. The length of the CDR3 is 15 residues. The CDR3 spells CASSVGGRGAYEQYF. The CDR3 nucleotides read TGTGCCAGCAGCGTAGGAGGAAGGGGGGCCTACGAGCAGTACTTC. The entire variable domain, with the rest obtained from reference TRBV9 and TRBJ2-7, is as follows: DSGVTQTPKHLITATGQRVTLRCSPRSGDLSVYWYQQSLDQGLQFLIQYYNGEERAKGNILERFSAQQFPDLHSELNLSSLELGDSALYFCASSVGGRGAYEQYFGPGTRLTVT.

Many counts were recorded for this clonotype. This chain links TRBV4-2 with TRBJ2-1; 8 bases agree with TRBD2. The CDR3 has 16 residues. Trimming took 0 bases from V and 2 from J; bases not matched to a gene: 3. Germline loops: CDR1 LGHNA, CDR2 YNFKEQ. CDR3: CASSQDGTSTYNEQFF. CDR3 nucleotide sequence: TGTGCCAGCAGCCAAGACGGGACTAGTACCTACAATGAGCAGTTCTTC.

This clonotype was detected a few times. CDR3 loop: CASSPGLAGVIHNEQFF. DNA of the CDR3: TGTGCCAGCAGTCCCGGACTAGCGGGAGTTATCCACAATGAGCAGTTCTTC. The chain combines TRBV27 with TRBJ2-1; 13 positions match TRBD2. V trimming: 5 bases; J trimming: 5 bases; junction bases outside the gene matches: 9. This CDR3 is built from 17 residues. Per the germline V gene, CDR1 is MNHEY and CDR2 is SMNVEV (reference sequence).

This chain links TRBV24-1 with TRBJ2-4; perhaps D is TRBD1 or TRBD2 (5 bases each). CDR3 length equals 14 residues. Germline-derived CDR1 and CDR2 are KGHDR and SFDVKD. Trimming cost V 5 bases and J 6 bases, with 13 bases left between them. The CDR3 region has the DNA TGTGCCACCAGTGCCCCGGGGCAGGCAAACATTCAGTACTTC. This gives the protein CATSAPGQANIQYF.

The chain carries TRBV19 and TRBJ2-1; D is unresolved. Germline CDR1 LNHDA, CDR2 SQIVND (reference sequence). Trimming took off 5 bases at V and 7 bases at J, with 12 bases between the two ends. There are 13 residues in the CDR3. DNA of the CDR3: TGTGCCAGTAGTGAAGAAGCAAGTAATGAGCAGTTCTTC. As protein: CASSEEASNEQFF.

The sample holds many counts of this clonotype. This chain uses TRBV28 with TRBJ2-3; perhaps D is TRBD1 or TRBD2 (5 bases each). The CDR3 totals 18 residues. The germline V and J ends were trimmed by 5 bases and 0 bases, with 21 bases remaining between them. Germline V lookup: CDR1 MDHEN, CDR2 SYDVKM. This chain's CDR3 is CASSGTGASFLSTDTQYF. The DNA for the CDR3 is TGTGCCAGCAGTGGAACCGGGGCCTCTTTCCTCAGCACAGATACGCAGTATTTT.

A few counts support this clonotype. The V gene is TRBV11-1, the J gene TRBJ2-1; D is possibly TRBD1 (6 bases). The CDR3 is 14 residues long. Looked up from germline, CDR1 is SGHAT and CDR2 is FQDESV (reference sequence). Trimming removed 3 bases at V and 4 bases at J, with 10 bases between. The chain's CDR3 is CASSFRGNYNEQFF. DNA for the CDR3: TGTGCCAGCAGCTTTAGGGGGAATTACAATGAGCAGTTCTTC. The variable domain in full, with the rest retrieved from reference TRBV11-1 and TRBJ2-1, is EAEVAQSPRYKITEKSQAVAFWCDPISGHATLYWYRQILGQGPELLVQFQDESVVDDSQLPKDRFSAERLKGVDSTLKIQPAELGDSAMYLCASSFRGNYNEQFFGPGTRLTVL.

This clonotype was seen many times. J is TRBJ1-3 and V is TRBV18; no clear D. V dropped 3 bases and J dropped 0 bases, with 6 bases sitting between them. CDR3 size: 14 residues. Germline V gene data show CDR1 as KGHSH and CDR2 as LQKENI. The CDR3 DNA reads as TGTGCCAGCTCACCGCAGCTCTCTGGAAACACCATATATTTT. Translated, it gives CASSPQLSGNTIYF.

This clonotype appeared many times. This chain uses TRBV7-2 with TRBJ1-1; the D is unclear. Per the germline V gene, CDR1 is SGHTA and CDR2 is FQGNSA. The V gene lost 0 bases and the J gene lost 7 bases, with 12 bases spanning the gap. CDR3 length: 14 amino acids. CDR3 DNA: TGTGCCAGCAGCTTAGCCGTTACTCGGTTTGAAGCTTTCTTT. This encodes CASSLAVTRFEAFF.